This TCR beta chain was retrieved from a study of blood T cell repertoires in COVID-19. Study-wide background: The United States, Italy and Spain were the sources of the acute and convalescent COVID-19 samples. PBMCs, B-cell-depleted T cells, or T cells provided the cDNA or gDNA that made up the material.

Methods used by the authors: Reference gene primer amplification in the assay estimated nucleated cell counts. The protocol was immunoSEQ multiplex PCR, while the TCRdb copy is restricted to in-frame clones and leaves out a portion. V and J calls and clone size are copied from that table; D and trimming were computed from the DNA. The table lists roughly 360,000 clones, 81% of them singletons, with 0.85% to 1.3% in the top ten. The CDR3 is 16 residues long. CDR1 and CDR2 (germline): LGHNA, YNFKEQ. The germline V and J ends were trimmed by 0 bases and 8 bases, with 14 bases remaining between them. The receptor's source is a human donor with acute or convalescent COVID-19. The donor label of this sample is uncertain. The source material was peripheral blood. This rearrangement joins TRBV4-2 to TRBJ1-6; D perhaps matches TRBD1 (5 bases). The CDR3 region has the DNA TGTGCCAGCAGCCAAGATAGGGGAGGGGCTGATTCACCCCTCCACTTT. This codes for CASSQDRGGADSPLHF.